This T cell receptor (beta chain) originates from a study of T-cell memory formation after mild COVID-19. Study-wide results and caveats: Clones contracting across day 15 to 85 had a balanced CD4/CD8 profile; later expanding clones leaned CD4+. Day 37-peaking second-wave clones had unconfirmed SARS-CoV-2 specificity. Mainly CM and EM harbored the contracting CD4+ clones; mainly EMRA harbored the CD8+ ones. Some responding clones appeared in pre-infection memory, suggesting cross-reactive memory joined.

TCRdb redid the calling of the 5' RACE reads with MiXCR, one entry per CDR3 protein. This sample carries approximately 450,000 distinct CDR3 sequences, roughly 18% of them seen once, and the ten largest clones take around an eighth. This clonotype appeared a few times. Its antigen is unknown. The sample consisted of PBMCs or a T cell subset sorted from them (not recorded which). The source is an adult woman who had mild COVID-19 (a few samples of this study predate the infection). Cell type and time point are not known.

The CDR3 coding sequence is TGTGCCAGCAGCCGACGACTGACTAGCGGGGTAGGACTTTCCTACGAGCAGTACTTC. Translating it yields CASSRRLTSGVGLSYEQYF. V gene TRBV3-1 combines with J gene TRBJ2-7, with 11 nucleotides matching TRBD2. CDR1 is LGHDT and CDR2 is YNNKEL in the germline V gene (reference sequence). Trimming removed 4 bases from V and 1 base from J; junction bases left unmatched: 15. The CDR3 spans 19 residues.